The T cell receptor (beta chain) under discussion was sequenced for a study of T cells in Graves' hyperthyroidism and ophthalmopathy. Lactation, pregnancy, other autoimmune disease or uncontrolled infection excluded patients. As concerns this clonotype: Its specificity is unknown. A read error may account for a junction end that differs from germline.

Whole-study findings and limits: Most thyroid clonotypes expanded above 0.001 appeared in blood too.

Researchers took RNA transcripts and amplified the TCR beta CDR3 regions from them. With the HTBI primer set, the TCR CDR3 went through a first round of RT-PCR. TCRdb re-analysed the multiplex PCR reads in MiXCR, keeping a single row per CDR3 protein. The table shows about 570,000 distinct CDR3 sequences, with 46% occurring only once. The CDR3 has 15 amino acids. The germline gives CDR1 SGDLS, CDR2 YYNGEE. Sequencing was performed on peripheral blood or thyroid tissue (not recorded which). This rearrangement joins TRBV9 to TRBJ1-6; D remains unclear. The receptor comes from an adult woman with Graves' disease, either hyperthyroidism or ophthalmopathy (not recorded which). CDR3 bases: TGTGCCAGCAGCCCGGGGAGCTCCTATAATTCACTCCTCCACTTT. As protein: CASSPGSSYNSLLHF.